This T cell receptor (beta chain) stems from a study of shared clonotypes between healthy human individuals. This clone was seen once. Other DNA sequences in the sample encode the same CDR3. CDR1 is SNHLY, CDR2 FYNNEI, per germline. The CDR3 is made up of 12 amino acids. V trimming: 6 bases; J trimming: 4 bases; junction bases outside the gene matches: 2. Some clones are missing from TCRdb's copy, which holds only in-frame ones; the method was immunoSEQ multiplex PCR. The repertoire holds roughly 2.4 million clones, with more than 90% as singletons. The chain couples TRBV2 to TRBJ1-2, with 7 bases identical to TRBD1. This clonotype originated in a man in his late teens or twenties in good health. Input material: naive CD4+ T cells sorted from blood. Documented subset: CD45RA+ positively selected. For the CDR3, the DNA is TGTGCCAGCAGCGGGGACAGCTATGGCTACACCTTC. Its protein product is CASSGDSYGYTF.